The present T cell receptor beta chain was sequenced within a study of OX40 agonist ivuxolimab in advanced cancers. Study-level background: The patients received ivuxolimab by intravenous route every 2 weeks at 0.01 to 10 mg/kg.

This CDR3 is built from 13 residues. Trimming at V came to 11 bases and at J to 1 base, leaving 7 bases not matched to a gene. Germline assignment: CDR1 MNHNY and CDR2 SVGAGI (reference sequence). The data were produced by immunoSEQ multiplex PCR, yet TCRdb's version contains in-frame clones alone and is incomplete. The table shows 70,000 or so clones, with about four fifths occurring only once. The sequence came from an adult with an advanced solid tumor such as melanoma, head and neck, liver or kidney cancer. The specimen comprised CD4+ or CD8+ T cells sorted from blood, sampled in a trial of the OX40 agonist ivuxolimab. V usage is TRBV6-6 and J usage is TRBJ2-5; TRBD2 matches at 7 bases. CDR3 DNA sequence: TGTGCCGGAAGAACGGGGGGCCAAGAGACCCAGTACTTC. Protein: CAGRTGGQETQYF.